Below are 20 T cell receptor beta chains sequenced from a single sample in a study of blood T cell repertoires in COVID-19. Profiling relied on immunoSEQ multiplex PCR, and the TCRdb table lists in-frame clones only, not all of them. The sample yields 45,000 to 55,000 clones, approximately 88% seen once. Sequencing was performed on peripheral blood. The receptors derive from a man in his fifties or sixties with active COVID-19.

J is TRBJ1-4 and V is TRBV19; 7 bases align to TRBD1. The CDR3 contains 15 residues. Per germline, CDR1 LNHDA and CDR2 SQIVND (reference sequence). J was trimmed by 3 bases and V by 2 bases; bases with no gene match: 3. The CDR3 DNA is TGTGCCAGTAGTATAAACAGGGGAGCTAATGAAAAACTGTTTTTT. Amino acid sequence: CASSINRGANEKLFF. Variable domain in full (rest from reference TRBV19 and TRBJ1-4): DGGITQSPKYLFRKEGQNVTLSCEQNLNHDAMYWYRQDPGQGLRLIYYSQIVNDFQKGDIAEGYSVSREKKESFPLTVTSAQKNPTAFYLCASSINRGANEKLFFGSGTQLSVL.

The J gene is TRBJ1-2, the V gene TRBV6-5; 9 positions agree with TRBD1. Germline V lookup: CDR1 MNHEY, CDR2 SVGAGI. This CDR3 is built from 15 residues. With 5 bases clipped from V and 4 bases from J, the junction kept 8 bases outside the gene matches. The CDR3 loop is CASSPGQGSTYGYTF. CDR3 nucleotide sequence: TGTGCCAGCAGTCCAGGACAGGGGAGTACCTATGGCTACACCTTC.

The chain recombines TRBV7-9 with TRBJ1-1; D perhaps matches TRBD1 (6 bases). Trimming pared 0 bases from V and 3 bases from J, leaving 11 bases between. The CDR3 covers 15 residues. In germline, CDR1 is SEHNR, CDR2 FQNEAQ (reference sequence). The CDR3 here is CASSLAVRGYTEAFF. In nucleotides, the CDR3 is TGTGCCAGCAGCTTAGCTGTAAGGGGGTACACTGAAGCTTTCTTT.

The rearrangement uses TRBV7-9 and TRBJ2-1, with TRBD2 identical over 7 bases. This CDR3 spans 13 amino acids. Germline V lookup: CDR1 SEHNR, CDR2 FQNEAQ (reference sequence). Losses at the gene ends were 1 base for V and 9 bases for J; bases not matched to a gene: 3. The CDR3: CASSLVREGEQFF. The CDR3 DNA follows: TGTGCCAGCAGCTTAGTCAGGGAGGGTGAGCAGTTCTTC.

The V gene is TRBV5-1, the J gene TRBJ2-3; 7 bases agree with TRBD2. V dropped 2 bases and J dropped 2; count of bases not matched to a gene: 17. This CDR3 spans 19 amino acids. CDR1 and CDR2 (germline): SGHRS, YFSETQ. The chain's CDR3 is CASSLHGGLRGILTDTQYF. CDR3 in DNA: TGCGCCAGCAGCTTACATGGTGGTTTGCGGGGGATCCTCACAGATACGCAGTATTTT.

The gene calls are TRBV5-1 and TRBJ1-2; 7 nucleotides agree with TRBD1. V shed 5 bases and J 5 bases; nucleotides not matched to a gene: 3. From germline, CDR1 is SGHRS and CDR2 YFSETQ. This CDR3 is 12 amino acids long. This CDR3 is CASRGQFYGYTF. CDR3 DNA sequence: TGCGCCAGCAGGGGACAGTTTTATGGCTACACCTTC. The complete variable domain, with remaining parts taken from reference TRBV5-1 and TRBJ1-2, reads KAGVTQTPRYLIKTRGQQVTLSCSPISGHRSVSWYQQTPGQGLQFLFEYFSETQRNKGNFPGRFSGRQFSNSRSEMNVSTLELGDSALYLCASRGQFYGYTFGSGTRLTVV.

The chain joins TRBV10-3 to TRBJ1-5; D is possibly TRBD1 (6 bases). Per germline, CDR1 ENHRY and CDR2 SYGVKD. Trimming took 6 bases from V and 4 from J, leaving 16 bases between them. The CDR3 sequence is 15 residues long. The CDR3 sequence is CAISPGADGNQPQHF. The CDR3 nucleotides are TGTGCCATCAGCCCAGGGGCTGATGGGAATCAGCCCCAGCATTTT.

This chain links TRBV28 with TRBJ1-4; 9 bases line up with TRBD1. Germline values: CDR1 MDHEN, CDR2 SYDVKM. The V segment lost 4 bases and the J segment 8 bases; nucleotides outside the gene matches: 5. The CDR3 sequence is 14 residues long. The CDR3 protein is CASSSPGQGEKLFF. Here the CDR3 DNA reads TGTGCCAGCAGTTCCCCGGGACAGGGCGAAAAACTGTTTTTT. Filled out from reference TRBV28 and TRBJ1-4, the complete variable domain reads DVKVTQSSRYLVKRTGEKVFLECVQDMDHENMFWYRQDPGLGLRLIYFSYDVKMKEKGDIPEGYSVSREKKERFSLILESASTNQTSMYLCASSSPGQGEKLFFGSGTQLSVL.

The chain has TRBV10-3 and TRBJ2-3, with no clear D. Germline CDR1 and CDR2: ENHRY and SYGVKD. The CDR3 is 14 residues long. V was shortened by 0 bases and J by 4 bases, with 8 bases between the two germline ends. The CDR3 DNA follows: TGTGCCATCAGTGAGTCCGTGGGCGCAGATACGCAGTATTTT. Its translation is CAISESVGADTQYF.

This clone was seen just once. The chain has TRBV7-2 and TRBJ2-7; 10 bases align to TRBD2. The CDR3 consists of 15 residues. The V and J ends lost 5 bases and 1 base, in that order; junction bases with no gene match: 5. Germline V gene sequence: CDR1 SGHTA, CDR2 FQGNSA. CDR3 in amino acids: CASSRSGGGSYEQYF. CDR3 coding DNA: TGTGCCAGCAGCCGGAGCGGGGGGGGTTCCTACGAGCAGTACTTC.

This chain joins TRBV2 and TRBJ2-1, with a tentative D call TRBD2 (7 bases). The ends were cut back, 2 bases at V and 6 bases at J, with 20 bases in the middle. Germline-derived CDR1 and CDR2 are SNHLY and FYNNEI. The length of the CDR3 is 17 residues. CDR3 nucleotides: TGTGCCAGCAGTGAAATCCAGGGGAGGGCCAAGGGCAATGAGCAGTTCTTC. Its translation: CASSEIQGRAKGNEQFF.

The rearrangement uses TRBV6-5 and TRBJ2-1, with a possible D match to TRBD2 (5 bases). Germline-derived CDR1 and CDR2 are MNHEY and SVGAGI. The CDR3 consists of 12 residues. Trimming removed 7 bases from V and 5 bases from J, with 9 bases in between. The CDR3 bases are TGTGCCAGCACCAGCGGAAACAATGAGCAGTTCTTC. It translates to CASTSGNNEQFF.

This clone has just a few counts. The chain is built from TRBV27 and TRBJ2-7; 8 nucleotides match TRBD2. Per the germline V gene, CDR1 is MNHEY and CDR2 is SMNVEV (reference sequence). The V segment lost 3 bases and the J segment 3 bases; nucleotides outside the gene matches: 7. This CDR3 is built from 15 residues. DNA for the CDR3: TGTGCCAGCAGTTTCTCTTTAGCGGGGTACTACGAGCAGTACTTC. Protein product: CASSFSLAGYYEQYF.

The CDR3 region is CASSLQQGEQYF. As DNA, the CDR3 is TGTGCCAGCAGCTTACAACAGGGTGAGCAGTACTTC. The J gene is TRBJ2-7, the V gene TRBV7-9, with D tentatively TRBD1 (6 bases). V dropped 2 bases and J dropped 7 bases, with 9 bases sitting between them. This CDR3 region has 12 residues. The germline V gene has CDR1 SEHNR and CDR2 FQNEAQ (reference sequence).

The rearrangement links TRBV2 to TRBJ1-6; TRBD1 might be the D (5 bases). Germline V gene lookup returns CDR1 SNHLY and CDR2 FYNNEI. The germline V and J ends were trimmed by 6 bases and 9 bases, with 15 bases remaining between them. The CDR3 has 14 amino acids. As DNA, the CDR3 is TGTGCCAGCAGCGCTCAGACAGAGTTTTCACCCCTCCACTTT. Amino acids: CASSAQTEFSPLHF.

J is TRBJ2-5 and V is TRBV19; D gene uncertain. V lost 9 bases and J lost 3, with 14 bases in between. CDR1 is LNHDA and CDR2 is SQIVND in the germline V gene (reference sequence). CDR3 length: 13 residues. This CDR3 is CASGGFVEETQYF. CDR3 DNA sequence: TGTGCCAGCGGCGGATTTGTAGAAGAGACCCAGTACTTC. Combining the CDR3 with reference TRBV19 and TRBJ2-5 gives the whole variable domain DGGITQSPKYLFRKEGQNVTLSCEQNLNHDAMYWYRQDPGQGLRLIYYSQIVNDFQKGDIAEGYSVSREKKESFPLTVTSAQKNPTAFYLCASGGFVEETQYFGPGTRLLVL.

V usage is TRBV7-2 and J usage is TRBJ2-7; weak D call: TRBD2 (5 bases). Germline V lookup: CDR1 SGHTA, CDR2 FQGNSA. Trimming took off 1 base at V and 6 bases at J, with 13 bases between the two ends. The CDR3 length is 14 residues. The CDR3 reads CASSLGVGVSEQYF. The CDR3 DNA reads as TGTGCCAGCAGCTTAGGGGTCGGGGTCAGCGAGCAGTACTTC.

The rearrangement links TRBV7-2 to TRBJ2-7, with TRBD2 as a possible D gene (5 bases). Germline V gene lookup returns CDR1 SGHTA and CDR2 FQGNSA. The CDR3 extends over 13 amino acids. Trimming left V 8 bases short and J 1 base short, with 12 bases between. The chain's CDR3 is CASRRVGSYEQYF. The CDR3 DNA sequence: TGTGCCAGCCGGCGGGTTGGTTCCTACGAGCAGTACTTC.

The chain combines TRBV10-3 with TRBJ2-1, with TRBD2 matching 11 bases. The CDR3 length is 15 residues. The V and J ends lost 4 bases and 5 bases, in that order; junction bases with no gene match: 4. Germline V lookup: CDR1 ENHRY, CDR2 SYGVKD. This CDR3 reads CAISGSGGGNNEQFF. DNA for the CDR3: TGTGCCATCAGTGGTAGCGGGGGGGGGAACAATGAGCAGTTCTTC.

The chain is built from TRBV19 and TRBJ1-1; 9 nucleotides line up with TRBD1. From germline, CDR1 is LNHDA and CDR2 SQIVND (reference sequence). CDR3 size: 15 residues. V dropped 3 bases and J dropped 5; count of bases not matched to a gene: 7. This chain's CDR3 is CASSIGMTGGTEAFF. The DNA for the CDR3 is TGTGCCAGTAGTATCGGGATGACAGGGGGTACTGAAGCTTTCTTT.